Listed here are 24 T cell receptor beta chains from one sample, sequenced in a study of T cells in Graves' hyperthyroidism and ophthalmopathy. The source material, RNA transcripts, was used to amplify TCR beta CDR3 regions. HTBI primers were used for first-round RT-PCR of the TCR CDR3. TCRdb reprocessed the multiplex PCR reads with MiXCR, giving one entry per CDR3 protein. This sample has hundreds of thousands of distinct CDR3 sequences, with 13% found just once. Sequenced input: blood. Receptors were obtained from a woman aged 18-29 years with Graves' hyperthyroidism.

The V and J genes are TRBV3-1 and TRBJ2-7, with TRBD1 as a possible D gene (5 bases). This CDR3 has 16 amino acids. V gave up 4 bases and J gave up 1 base, with 17 bases separating them. Germline CDR1 and CDR2: LGHDT and YNNKEL (reference sequence). This CDR3 is CASSPGSRSGSYEQYF. The CDR3 DNA follows: TGTGCCAGCAGCCCAGGGTCCCGGAGTGGGTCCTACGAGCAGTACTTC.

This clonotype was found many times. V gene TRBV7-2 combines with J gene TRBJ1-6; D unresolved. This CDR3 is built from 14 residues. The V end lost 1 base, the J end lost 9 bases, and 10 bases lay between the germline ends. Per germline, CDR1 SGHTA and CDR2 FQGNSA. The CDR3 is CASSLGPLVSPLHF. CDR3 coding DNA: TGTGCCAGCAGCTTAGGACCCCTGGTTTCACCCCTCCACTTT.

The rearrangement links TRBV20-1 to TRBJ2-2; D not resolved. Looked up from germline, CDR1 is DFQATT and CDR2 is SNEGSKA (reference sequence). Trimming shortened V by 2 bases and J by 6 bases, and 4 bases separated the two germline ends. The CDR3 covers 11 residues. The CDR3, as DNA: TGCAGTGCTAGAAGGTCCGGGGAGCTGTTTTTT. Translated, it gives CSARRSGELFF.

This chain joins TRBV20-1 and TRBJ2-2; 14 bases match TRBD2. V lost 5 bases and J lost 6; bases outside the gene matches: 11. This CDR3 contains 17 residues. Per germline, CDR1 DFQATT and CDR2 SNEGSKA (reference sequence). The CDR3 here is CSAPRLAGGPRAGELFF. The DNA of the CDR3 is TGCAGTGCTCCGCGACTAGCGGGGGGGCCGAGAGCCGGGGAGCTGTTTTTT.

This clonotype came up a few times. This chain uses TRBV18 with TRBJ2-5, with D possibly being TRBD1 or TRBD2 (5 bases each). CDR3 length: 14 residues. The V gene's germline CDR1 is KGHSH and CDR2 LQKENI. The V and J ends lost 6 bases and 3 bases respectively, with 14 bases between them. The CDR3 protein is CASSPRDGKETQYF. In nucleotides, the CDR3 is TGTGCCAGCTCGCCCCGGGACGGAAAAGAGACCCAGTACTTC.

This chain links TRBV9 with TRBJ1-3; a possible D gene is TRBD1 (5 bases). The germline gives CDR1 SGDLS, CDR2 YYNGEE. V lost 5 bases, J lost 4 bases, and 10 bases lay in between. CDR3 length: 13 amino acids. The CDR3 nucleotides read TGTGCCAGCAGTTCTGGGGACGGAAACACCATATATTTT. It codes for CASSSGDGNTIYF.

This clonotype was seen more than once but under ten times. This chain links TRBV29-1 with TRBJ2-1; the D gene is possibly TRBD2 (6 bases). The CDR3 runs 13 residues. V lost 7 bases, J lost 8 bases, and 18 bases lay in between. The V gene's germline CDR1 is SQVTM and CDR2 ANQGSEA. The CDR3, as DNA: TGCAGCGCGGGGGACGGTCTTTATGATGAGCAGTTCTTC. Translated: CSAGDGLYDEQFF.

The rearrangement links TRBV11-3 to TRBJ2-1; 13 bases map to TRBD2. The CDR3 extends over 16 amino acids. V was clipped by 3 bases and J by 5 bases; unmatched bases: 4. Germline CDR1 and CDR2: SGHNT and YENEEA. Here the CDR3 DNA reads TGTGCCAGCAGCTTTACTAGCGGGGGGGGGGACAATGAGCAGTTCTTC. The encoded protein is CASSFTSGGGDNEQFF.

This clonotype showed up just a few times. A much larger clone lies a single base off, so this may be a read error. The chain employs TRBV3-1 and TRBJ2-5, with D possibly being TRBD2 (5 bases). The CDR3 loop spans 13 amino acids. Germline V gene lookup returns CDR1 LGHDT and CDR2 YNNKEL (reference sequence). The CDR3 is CASSQDGGENQYF. CDR3 DNA: TGTGCCAGCAGCCAAGATGGTGGGGAGAACCAGTACTTC.

This clonotype was counted only a few times. Here the CDR3 DNA reads TGTGCCAGTAAAACGGGAGATTTTTCACCCCTCCACTTT. Amino acid sequence: CASKTGDFSPLHF. The chain carries TRBV19 and TRBJ1-6, with no clear D. The CDR3 is made up of 13 amino acids. The germline V and J ends were trimmed by 7 bases and 9 bases, with 13 bases remaining between them. Germline assignment: CDR1 LNHDA and CDR2 SQIVND (reference sequence).

This clonotype was detected many times. The V gene is TRBV28, the J gene TRBJ1-5, with 7 bases fitting TRBD1. In germline, CDR1 is MDHEN, CDR2 SYDVKM. The CDR3 sequence is 16 residues long. V shed 6 bases and J 10 bases; nucleotides not matched to a gene: 18. CDR3 nucleotide sequence: TGTGCCAGCAGCCCCTCCTGGACAGGCGGGCCGGGCCCCCAGCATTTT. Residues: CASSPSWTGGPGPQHF.

The table lists this clonotype with a few counts. The chain couples TRBV19 to TRBJ1-4; 7 bases align to TRBD1. The CDR3 totals 14 residues. The J segment lost 7 bases and the V segment lost 5 bases, leaving 7 bases of the junction unmatched. The germline V gene has CDR1 LNHDA and CDR2 SQIVND (reference sequence). CDR3 region: CASSPTGVGEKLFF. The CDR3 DNA is TGTGCCAGTAGTCCCACAGGGGTCGGTGAAAAACTGTTTTTT. The complete variable domain, with remaining parts taken from reference TRBV19 and TRBJ1-4, reads DGGITQSPKYLFRKEGQNVTLSCEQNLNHDAMYWYRQDPGQGLRLIYYSQIVNDFQKGDIAEGYSVSREKKESFPLTVTSAQKNPTAFYLCASSPTGVGEKLFFGSGTQLSVL.

This clonotype was observed at least ten times. V gene TRBV18 combines with J gene TRBJ2-7; TRBD1 agrees at 9 bases. This CDR3 has 17 residues. The V gene's germline CDR1 is KGHSH and CDR2 LQKENI. V lost 3 bases to trimming and J lost 4 bases; unmatched junction nucleotides: 13. This CDR3 reads CASSPPVQGQGKYEQYF. DNA for the CDR3: TGTGCCAGCTCACCTCCCGTCCAGGGACAGGGAAAATACGAGCAGTACTTC.

This clonotype has at least ten counts. The CDR3 DNA is TGCAGCGTTGGAGGTGGATACGAGCAGTACTTC. Its protein is CSVGGGYEQYF. The genes are TRBV29-1 and TRBJ2-7; no firm D call. Germline CDR1 and CDR2: SQVTM and ANQGSEA. This CDR3 spans 11 amino acids. V lost 4 bases to trimming and J lost 4 bases, with 8 bases between them.

V gene TRBV15 combines with J gene TRBJ1-1, with D possibly being TRBD1 (6 bases). Looked up from germline, CDR1 is LNHNV and CDR2 is YYDKDF (reference sequence). V lost 5 bases to trimming and J lost 4 bases, with 14 bases between them. CDR3 length equals 14 residues. The CDR3 region has the DNA TGTGCCACCAGCGCCCCAGGGGAGCGCACTGAAGCTTTCTTT. It specifies CATSAPGERTEAFF.

The sample holds a few counts of this clonotype. This chain joins TRBV3-1 and TRBJ2-3; 15 nucleotides agree with TRBD2. This CDR3 is 18 amino acids long. The junction had 9 bases not matched to a gene; V was cut back by 4 bases and J by 4 bases. CDR1 LGHDT and CDR2 YNNKEL come from the germline V gene (reference sequence). The CDR3 protein is CASSPIRTSGGASDTQYF. The CDR3 nucleotides read TGTGCCAGCAGCCCCATAAGGACTAGCGGGGGGGCCTCAGATACGCAGTATTTT.

Ten or more counts support this clonotype. The chain is built from TRBV6-1 and TRBJ1-2; 9 bases match TRBD1. CDR3 length: 16 residues. Germline V gene data show CDR1 as MNHNS and CDR2 as SASEGT. J lost 6 bases, V lost 6 bases, and 14 bases had no gene match. This CDR3 reads CASSAGQGRLSDGYTF. Written as DNA, the CDR3 is TGTGCCAGCAGCGCGGGACAGGGAAGGTTATCGGATGGCTACACCTTC.

The CDR3 reads CASAGGSGNTIYF. The CDR3 DNA sequence: TGTGCCAGCGCGGGCGGTAGTGGAAACACCATATATTTT. The V and J genes are TRBV6-2 or TRBV6-3 and TRBJ1-3; D unresolved. This CDR3 has 13 residues. The germline gives CDR1 MNHEY, CDR2 SVGEGT. Trimming shortened V by 8 bases and J by 3 bases, and 11 bases separated the two germline ends.

V gene TRBV7-2 combines with J gene TRBJ2-1; 7 bases agree with TRBD2. Germline V gene data show CDR1 as SGHTA and CDR2 as FQGNSA. V was clipped by 5 bases and J by 9 bases; unmatched bases: 13. The CDR3 runs 15 residues. CDR3 protein: CASSARLAGYGEQFF. The CDR3, as DNA: TGTGCCAGCAGCGCCAGACTAGCTGGGTACGGTGAGCAGTTCTTC.

This clonotype was counted ten times or more. The CDR3 coding sequence is TGTGCCAGCAGCTTGGGAGGGGCCATTCAGTACTTC. Its protein is CASSLGGAIQYF. The chain carries TRBV7-2 and TRBJ2-4, with TRBD2 identical over 7 bases. J was trimmed by 9 bases and V by 3 bases; bases with no gene match: 2. The germline V gene has CDR1 SGHTA and CDR2 FQGNSA. This CDR3 has 12 residues.

This clonotype came up many times. V is TRBV20-1 and J is TRBJ2-7; 11 bases agree with TRBD2. The V gene end was trimmed by 0 bases and the J gene end by 3 bases; junction bases not matched to a gene: 4. The CDR3 totals 15 residues. From germline, CDR1 is DFQATT and CDR2 SNEGSKA (reference sequence). CDR3 DNA sequence: TGCAGTGCTAGAGATTTAGCGGGGGGGGTCTACGAGCAGTACTTC. It codes for CSARDLAGGVYEQYF.

V and J are TRBV6-2 or TRBV6-3 and TRBJ1-2, with TRBD1 matching over 8 bases. The J segment lost 4 bases and the V segment lost 3 bases, leaving 7 bases of the junction unmatched. The CDR3 consists of 15 residues. Germline V gene sequence: CDR1 MNHEY, CDR2 SVGEGT. In nucleotides, the CDR3 is TGTGCCAGCAGTTATGTCCGGACAGGGTCCTATGGCTACACCTTC. Its translation is CASSYVRTGSYGYTF.

This clonotype was seen many times. The gene calls are TRBV28 and TRBJ1-5; D unresolved. The V end lost 3 bases, the J end lost 6 bases, and 9 bases lay between the germline ends. The CDR3 is made up of 13 amino acids. The germline V gene has CDR1 MDHEN and CDR2 SYDVKM. Here the CDR3 reads CASSFSFGQPQHF. CDR3 nucleotide sequence: TGTGCCAGCAGTTTCTCCTTTGGTCAGCCCCAGCATTTT.

The chain combines TRBV27 with TRBJ1-4, with D possibly being TRBD1 (6 bases). This CDR3 has 14 residues. Per the germline V gene, CDR1 is MNHEY and CDR2 is SMNVEV (reference sequence). V lost 3 bases to trimming and J lost 5 bases, with 10 bases between them. The CDR3 DNA follows: TGTGCCAGCAGTTTCTCAGGGGAGAATGAAAAACTGTTTTTT. It translates to CASSFSGENEKLFF.